This T cell receptor (beta chain) was recorded in a study of spatial heterogeneity in lung cancer. TCRdb reprocessed the 5' RACE reads with MiXCR, giving one entry per CDR3 protein. The table has 2,500 to 3,000 distinct CDR3 sequences, over 25% seen once. The length of the CDR3 is 13 residues. Germline values: CDR1 DFQATT, CDR2 SNEGSKA (reference sequence). V lost 6 bases, J lost 1 base, and 3 bases stayed unmatched. Time point given: sample taken at primary tumor resection. Extraction of whole RNA from tumor, nontumor lung or frozen PBMC preceded unsorted sequencing. The sample was PBMCs, taken at surgery. This sequence originates from a male donor with early-stage non-small cell lung cancer. The chain recombines TRBV20-1 with TRBJ2-4; 7 nucleotides match TRBD1. The CDR3 DNA reads as TGCAGTGCCCCGGACAGGGCCAAAAACATTCAGTACTTC. Its protein is CSAPDRAKNIQYF.